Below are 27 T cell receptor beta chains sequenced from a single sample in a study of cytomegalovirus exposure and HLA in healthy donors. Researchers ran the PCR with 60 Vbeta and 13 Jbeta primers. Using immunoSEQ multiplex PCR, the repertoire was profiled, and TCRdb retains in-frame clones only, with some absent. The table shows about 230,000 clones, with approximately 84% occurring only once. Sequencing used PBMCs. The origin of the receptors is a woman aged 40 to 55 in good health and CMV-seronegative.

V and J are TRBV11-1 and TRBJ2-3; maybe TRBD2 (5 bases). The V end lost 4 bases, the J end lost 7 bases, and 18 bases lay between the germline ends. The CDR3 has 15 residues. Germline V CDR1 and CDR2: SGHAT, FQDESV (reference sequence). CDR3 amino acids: CASSSGNRLGYTQYF. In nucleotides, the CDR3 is TGTGCCAGCAGCTCGGGGAATAGACTCGGTTATACGCAGTATTTT.

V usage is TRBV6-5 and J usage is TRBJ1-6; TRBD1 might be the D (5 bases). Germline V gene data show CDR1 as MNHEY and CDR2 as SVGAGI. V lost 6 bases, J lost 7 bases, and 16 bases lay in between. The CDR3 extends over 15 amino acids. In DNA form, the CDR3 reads TGTGCCAGCAGCGAATCTGGGGCTGCGAATTCACCCCTCCACTTT. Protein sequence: CASSESGAANSPLHF.

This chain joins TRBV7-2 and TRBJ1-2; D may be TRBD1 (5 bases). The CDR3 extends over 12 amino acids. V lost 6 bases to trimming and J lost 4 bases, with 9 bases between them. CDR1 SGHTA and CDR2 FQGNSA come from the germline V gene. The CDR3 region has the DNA TGTGCCAGCAGACTCGACAGCTATGGCTACACCTTC. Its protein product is CASRLDSYGYTF.

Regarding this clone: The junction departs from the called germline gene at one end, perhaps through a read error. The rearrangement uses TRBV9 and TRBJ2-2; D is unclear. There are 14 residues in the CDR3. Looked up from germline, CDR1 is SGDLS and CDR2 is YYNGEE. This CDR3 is CASSVGGNTAELFF. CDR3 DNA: TGTGCCAGCAGCGTAGGAGGAAACACCGCGGAGCTGTTTTTT.

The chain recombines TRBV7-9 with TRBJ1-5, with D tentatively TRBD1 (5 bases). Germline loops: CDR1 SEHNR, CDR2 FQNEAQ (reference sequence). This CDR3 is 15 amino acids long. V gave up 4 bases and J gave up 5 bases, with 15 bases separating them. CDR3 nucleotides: TGTGCCAGCAGCTCCGCGGCAGGGAAACATCAGCCCCAGCATTTT. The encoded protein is CASSSAAGKHQPQHF.

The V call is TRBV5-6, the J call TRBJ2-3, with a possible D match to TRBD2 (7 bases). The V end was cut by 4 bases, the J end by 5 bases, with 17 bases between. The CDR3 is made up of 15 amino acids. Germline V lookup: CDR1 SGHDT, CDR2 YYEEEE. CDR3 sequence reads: CASSPLGGGQDTQYF. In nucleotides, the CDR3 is TGTGCCAGCAGCCCCTTGGGGGGGGGCCAAGATACGCAGTATTTT.

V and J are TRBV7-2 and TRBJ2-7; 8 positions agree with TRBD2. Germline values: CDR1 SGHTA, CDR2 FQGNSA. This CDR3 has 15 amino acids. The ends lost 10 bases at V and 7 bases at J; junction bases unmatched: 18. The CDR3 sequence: CATPSRGGPFGEQYF. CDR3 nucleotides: TGTGCCACCCCTAGTCGGGGGGGGCCTTTTGGAGAGCAGTACTTC.

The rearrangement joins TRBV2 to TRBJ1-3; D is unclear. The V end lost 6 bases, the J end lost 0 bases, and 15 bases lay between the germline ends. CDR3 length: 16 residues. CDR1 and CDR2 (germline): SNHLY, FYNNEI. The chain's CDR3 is CASSLKDGSSGNTIYF. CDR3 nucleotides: TGTGCCAGCAGCCTCAAGGACGGGAGCTCTGGAAACACCATATATTTT.

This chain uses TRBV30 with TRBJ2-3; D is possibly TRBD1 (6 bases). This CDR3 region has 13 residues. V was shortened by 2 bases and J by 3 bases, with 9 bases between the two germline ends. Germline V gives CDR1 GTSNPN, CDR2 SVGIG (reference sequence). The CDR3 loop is CAWSMRGTDTQYF. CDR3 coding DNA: TGTGCCTGGAGTATGAGGGGGACAGATACGCAGTATTTT.

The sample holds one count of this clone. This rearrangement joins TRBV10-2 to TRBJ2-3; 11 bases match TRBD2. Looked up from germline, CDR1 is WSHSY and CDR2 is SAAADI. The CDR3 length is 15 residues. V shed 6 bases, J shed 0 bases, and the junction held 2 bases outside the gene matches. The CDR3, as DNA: TGCGCCAGCAGATTAGCGGGGGGGAGCACAGATACGCAGTATTTT. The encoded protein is CASRLAGGSTDTQYF.

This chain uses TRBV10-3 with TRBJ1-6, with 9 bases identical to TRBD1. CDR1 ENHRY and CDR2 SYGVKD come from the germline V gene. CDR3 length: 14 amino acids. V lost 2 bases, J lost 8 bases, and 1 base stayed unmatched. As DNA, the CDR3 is TGTGCCATCAGTGAGAGGACAGGGGATTCACCCCTCCACTTT. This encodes CAISERTGDSPLHF.

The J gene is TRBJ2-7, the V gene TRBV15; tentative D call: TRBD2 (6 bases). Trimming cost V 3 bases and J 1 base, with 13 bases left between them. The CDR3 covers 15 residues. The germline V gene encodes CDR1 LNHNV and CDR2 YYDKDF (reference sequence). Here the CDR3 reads CATSSGGSGSYEQYF. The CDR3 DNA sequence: TGTGCCACCAGCAGTGGGGGGAGCGGTTCCTACGAGCAGTACTTC.

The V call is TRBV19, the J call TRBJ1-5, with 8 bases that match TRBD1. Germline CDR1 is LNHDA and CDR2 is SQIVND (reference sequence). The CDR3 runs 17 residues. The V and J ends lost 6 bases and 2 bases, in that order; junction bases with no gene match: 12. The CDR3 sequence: CASSPPRGRNGNQPQHF. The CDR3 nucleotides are TGTGCCAGTAGCCCCCCCAGGGGGCGGAATGGCAATCAGCCCCAGCATTTT.

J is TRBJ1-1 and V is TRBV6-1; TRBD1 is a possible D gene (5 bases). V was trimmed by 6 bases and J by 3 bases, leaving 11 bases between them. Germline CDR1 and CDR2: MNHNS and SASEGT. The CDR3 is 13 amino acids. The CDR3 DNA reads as TGTGCCAGCAGGTGGGGGGGGGACACTGAAGCTTTCTTT. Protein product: CASRWGGDTEAFF.

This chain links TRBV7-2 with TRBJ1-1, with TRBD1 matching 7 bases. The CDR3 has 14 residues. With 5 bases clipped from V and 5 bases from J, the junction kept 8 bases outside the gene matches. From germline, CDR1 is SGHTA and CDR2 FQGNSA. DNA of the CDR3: TGTGCCAGCAGCCCTGCAGGGGGGAGAACTGAAGCTTTCTTT. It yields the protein CASSPAGGRTEAFF.

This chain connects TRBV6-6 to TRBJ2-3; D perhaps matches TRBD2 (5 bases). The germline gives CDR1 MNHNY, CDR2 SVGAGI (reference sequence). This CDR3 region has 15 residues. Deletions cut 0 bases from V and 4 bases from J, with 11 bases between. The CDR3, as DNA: TGTGCCAGCAGTTACTCGCGTCTAGCAGCAGATACGCAGTATTTT. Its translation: CASSYSRLAADTQYF.

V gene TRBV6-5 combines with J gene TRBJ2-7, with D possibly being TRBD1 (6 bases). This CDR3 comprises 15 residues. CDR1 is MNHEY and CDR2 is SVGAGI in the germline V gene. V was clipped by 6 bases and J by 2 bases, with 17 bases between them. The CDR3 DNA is TGTGCCAGCAGAAACGCCAGGGGCCGCACCTACGAGCAGTACTTC. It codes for CASRNARGRTYEQYF.

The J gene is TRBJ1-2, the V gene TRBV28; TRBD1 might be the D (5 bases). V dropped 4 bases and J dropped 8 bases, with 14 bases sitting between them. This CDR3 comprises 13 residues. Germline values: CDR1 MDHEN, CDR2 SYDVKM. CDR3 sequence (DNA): TGTGCCAGCAGTTCACAGGTGATTCGCGGCTACACCTTC. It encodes CASSSQVIRGYTF.

As DNA, the CDR3 is TGCAGCCTACAGGGGGGGGACTTCTACAATGAGCAGTTCTTC. This codes for CSLQGGDFYNEQFF. The V and J genes are TRBV29-1 and TRBJ2-1; D may be TRBD1 (8 bases). This CDR3 comprises 14 residues. V lost 8 bases, J lost 3 bases, and 17 bases lay in between. CDR1 is SQVTM and CDR2 is ANQGSEA in the germline V gene.

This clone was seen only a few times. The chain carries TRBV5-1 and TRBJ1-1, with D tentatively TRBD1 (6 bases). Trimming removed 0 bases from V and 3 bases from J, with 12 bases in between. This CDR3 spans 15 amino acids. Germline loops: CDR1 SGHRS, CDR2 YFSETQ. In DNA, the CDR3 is TGCGCCAGCAGCTTGGCAGGGACAAGAGACACTGAAGCTTTCTTT. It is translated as CASSLAGTRDTEAFF.

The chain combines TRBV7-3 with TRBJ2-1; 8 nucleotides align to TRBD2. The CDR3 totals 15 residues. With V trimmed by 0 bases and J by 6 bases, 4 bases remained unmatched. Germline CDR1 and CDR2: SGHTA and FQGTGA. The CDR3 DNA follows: TGTGCCAGCAGCTTAACCCCACTAGCGGTCAATGAGCAGTTCTTC. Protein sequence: CASSLTPLAVNEQFF.

In DNA form, the CDR3 reads TGTGCCAGCATTAGAGCGGAGTCTAGCACAGATACGCAGTATTTT. Its protein is CASIRAESSTDTQYF. The rearrangement joins TRBV7-8 to TRBJ2-3; D might be TRBD2 (5 bases). The CDR3 is 15 residues long. V was trimmed by 7 bases and J by 0 bases, leaving 14 bases between them. CDR1 is SGHVS, CDR2 FQNEAQ, per germline.

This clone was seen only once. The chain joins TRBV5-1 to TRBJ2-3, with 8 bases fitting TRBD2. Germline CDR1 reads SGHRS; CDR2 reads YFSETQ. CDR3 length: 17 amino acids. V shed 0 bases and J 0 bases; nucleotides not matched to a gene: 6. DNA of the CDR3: TGCGCCAGCAGCTTGGTAGTTGCGGGGGGTAGCACAGATACGCAGTATTTT. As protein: CASSLVVAGGSTDTQYF.

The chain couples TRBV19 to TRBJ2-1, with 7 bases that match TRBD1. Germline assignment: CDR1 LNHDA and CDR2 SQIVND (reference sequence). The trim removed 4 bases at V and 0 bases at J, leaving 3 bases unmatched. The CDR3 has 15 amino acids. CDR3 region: CASSKQGDSYNEQFF. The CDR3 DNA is TGTGCCAGTAGTAAGCAGGGGGACTCCTACAATGAGCAGTTCTTC.

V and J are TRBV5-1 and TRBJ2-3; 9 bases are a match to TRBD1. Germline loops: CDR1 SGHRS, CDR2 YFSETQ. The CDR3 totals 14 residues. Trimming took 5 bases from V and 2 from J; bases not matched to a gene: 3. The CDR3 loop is CASRGDRATDTQYF. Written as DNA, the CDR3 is TGCGCCAGCAGGGGGGACAGGGCCACAGATACGCAGTATTTT.

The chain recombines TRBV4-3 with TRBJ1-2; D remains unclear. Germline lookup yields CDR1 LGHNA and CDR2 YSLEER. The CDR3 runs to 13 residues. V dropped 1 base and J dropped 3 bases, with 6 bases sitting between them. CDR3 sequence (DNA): TGCGCCAGCAGCCAAGCGGGATACTATGGCTACACCTTC. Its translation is CASSQAGYYGYTF.

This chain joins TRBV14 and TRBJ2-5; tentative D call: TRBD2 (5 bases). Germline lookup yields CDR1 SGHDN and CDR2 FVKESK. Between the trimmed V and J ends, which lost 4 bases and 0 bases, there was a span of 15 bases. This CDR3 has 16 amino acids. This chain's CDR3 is CASSRMEVFHQETQYF. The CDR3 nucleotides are TGTGCCAGCAGCCGTATGGAGGTCTTTCACCAAGAGACCCAGTACTTC.